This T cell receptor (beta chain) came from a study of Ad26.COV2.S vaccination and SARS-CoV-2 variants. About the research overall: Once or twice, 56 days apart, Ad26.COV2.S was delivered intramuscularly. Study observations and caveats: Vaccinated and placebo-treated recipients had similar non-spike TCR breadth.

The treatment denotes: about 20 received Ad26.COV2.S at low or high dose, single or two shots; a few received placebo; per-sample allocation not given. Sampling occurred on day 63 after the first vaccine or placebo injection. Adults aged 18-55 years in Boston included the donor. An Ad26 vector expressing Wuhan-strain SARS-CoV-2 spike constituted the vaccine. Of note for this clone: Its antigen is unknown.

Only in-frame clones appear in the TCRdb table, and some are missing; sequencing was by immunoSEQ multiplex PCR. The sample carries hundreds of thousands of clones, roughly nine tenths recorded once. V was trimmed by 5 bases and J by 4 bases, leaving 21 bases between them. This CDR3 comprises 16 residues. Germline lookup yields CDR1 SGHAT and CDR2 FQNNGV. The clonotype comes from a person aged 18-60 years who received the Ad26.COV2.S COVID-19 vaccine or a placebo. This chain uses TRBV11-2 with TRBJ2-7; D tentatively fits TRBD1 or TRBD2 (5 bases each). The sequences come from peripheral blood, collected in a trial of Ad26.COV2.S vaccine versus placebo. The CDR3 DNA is TGTGCCAGCAGCGCCATGCTGGGACCTAGGATTTACGAGCAGTACTTC. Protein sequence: CASSAMLGPRIYEQYF. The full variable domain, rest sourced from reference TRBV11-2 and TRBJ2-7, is EAGVAQSPRYKIIEKRQSVAFWCNPISGHATLYWYQQILGQGPKLLIQFQNNGVVDDSQLPKDRFSAERLKGVDSTLKIQPAKLEDSAVYLCASSAMLGPRIYEQYFGPGTRLTVT.